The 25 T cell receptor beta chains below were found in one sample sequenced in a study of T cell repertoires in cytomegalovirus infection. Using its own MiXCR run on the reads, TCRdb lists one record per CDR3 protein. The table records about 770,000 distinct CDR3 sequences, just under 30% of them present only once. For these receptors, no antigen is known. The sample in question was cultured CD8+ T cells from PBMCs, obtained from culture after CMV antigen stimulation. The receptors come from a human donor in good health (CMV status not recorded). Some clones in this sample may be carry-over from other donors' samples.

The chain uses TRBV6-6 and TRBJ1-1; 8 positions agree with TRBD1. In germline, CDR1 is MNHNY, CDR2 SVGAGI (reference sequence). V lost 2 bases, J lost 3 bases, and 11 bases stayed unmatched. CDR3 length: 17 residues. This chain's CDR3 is CASSYPITTGEDTEAFF. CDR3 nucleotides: TGTGCCAGCAGTTACCCGATTACGACAGGGGAGGACACTGAAGCTTTCTTT.

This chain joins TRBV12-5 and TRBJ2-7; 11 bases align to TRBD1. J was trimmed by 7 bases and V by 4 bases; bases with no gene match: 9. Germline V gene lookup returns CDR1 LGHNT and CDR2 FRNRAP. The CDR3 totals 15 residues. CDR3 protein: CASGCREDRGQEQYV. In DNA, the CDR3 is TGTGCTAGTGGTTGTCGGGAGGACAGGGGGCAAGAGCAGTACGTC.

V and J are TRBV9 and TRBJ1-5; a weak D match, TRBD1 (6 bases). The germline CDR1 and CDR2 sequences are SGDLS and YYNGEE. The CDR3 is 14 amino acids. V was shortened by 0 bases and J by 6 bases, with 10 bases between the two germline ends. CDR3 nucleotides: TGTGCCAGCAGCGTAGCGGGGGCGAGTCAGCCCCAGCATTTT. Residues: CASSVAGASQPQHF. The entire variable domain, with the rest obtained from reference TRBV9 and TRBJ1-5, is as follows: DSGVTQTPKHLITATGQRVTLRCSPRSGDLSVYWYQQSLDQGLQFLIQYYNGEERAKGNILERFSAQQFPDLHSELNLSSLELGDSALYFCASSVAGASQPQHFGDGTRLSIL.

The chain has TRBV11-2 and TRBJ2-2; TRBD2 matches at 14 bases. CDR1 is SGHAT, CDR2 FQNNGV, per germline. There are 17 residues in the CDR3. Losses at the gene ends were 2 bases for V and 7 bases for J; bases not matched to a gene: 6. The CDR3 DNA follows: TGTGCCAGCAGCTTATGGCGACTAGCGGGGGGGGGCGGGGAGCTGTTTTTT. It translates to CASSLWRLAGGGGELFF.

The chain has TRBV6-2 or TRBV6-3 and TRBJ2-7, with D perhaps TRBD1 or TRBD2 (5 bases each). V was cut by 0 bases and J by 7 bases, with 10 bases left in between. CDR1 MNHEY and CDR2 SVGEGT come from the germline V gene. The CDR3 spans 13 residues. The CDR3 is CASSYSGVREQYV. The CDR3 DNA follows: TGTGCCAGCAGTTACTCGGGGGTGAGGGAGCAGTACGTC.

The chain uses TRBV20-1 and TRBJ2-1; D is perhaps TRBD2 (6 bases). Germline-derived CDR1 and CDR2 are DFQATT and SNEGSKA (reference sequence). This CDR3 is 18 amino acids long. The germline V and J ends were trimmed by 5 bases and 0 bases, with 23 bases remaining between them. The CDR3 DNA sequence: TGCAGTGCTCCCCCCGGAGGGCTACTTTGGGACTCCTACAATGAGCAGTTCTTC. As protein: CSAPPGGLLWDSYNEQFF.

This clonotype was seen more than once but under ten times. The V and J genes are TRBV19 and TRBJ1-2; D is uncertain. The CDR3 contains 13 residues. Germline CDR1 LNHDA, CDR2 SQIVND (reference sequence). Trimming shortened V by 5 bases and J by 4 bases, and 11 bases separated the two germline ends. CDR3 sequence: CASSPNGVYGYTF. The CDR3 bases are TGTGCCAGTAGTCCAAATGGCGTCTATGGCTACACCTTC.

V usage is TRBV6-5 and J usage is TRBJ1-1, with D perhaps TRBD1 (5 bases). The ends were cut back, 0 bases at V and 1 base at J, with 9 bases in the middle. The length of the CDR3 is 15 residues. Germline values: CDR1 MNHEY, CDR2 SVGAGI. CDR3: CASSYSAGTNTEAFF. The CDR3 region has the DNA TGTGCCAGCAGTTACTCTGCTGGGACGAACACTGAAGCTTTCTTT.

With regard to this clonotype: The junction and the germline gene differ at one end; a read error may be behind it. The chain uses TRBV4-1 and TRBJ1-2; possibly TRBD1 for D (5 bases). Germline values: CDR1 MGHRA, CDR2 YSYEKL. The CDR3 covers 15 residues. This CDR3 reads CASSQYGTGNYGYTF. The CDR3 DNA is TGTGCCAGCAGCCAATACGGGACGGGGAACTATGGCTACACCTTC.

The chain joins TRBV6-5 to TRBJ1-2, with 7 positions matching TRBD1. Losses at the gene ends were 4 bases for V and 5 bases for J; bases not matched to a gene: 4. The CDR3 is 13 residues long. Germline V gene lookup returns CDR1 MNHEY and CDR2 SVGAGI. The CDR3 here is CASSSQGPYGYTF. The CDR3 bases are TGTGCCAGCAGTTCACAGGGGCCGTATGGCTACACCTTC.

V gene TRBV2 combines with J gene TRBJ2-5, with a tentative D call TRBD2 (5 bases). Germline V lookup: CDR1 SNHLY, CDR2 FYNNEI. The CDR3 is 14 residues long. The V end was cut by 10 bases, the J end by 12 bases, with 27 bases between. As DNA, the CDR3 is TGTGCCAACAGCGTAGAGGGTCAGTCTATGGAAGAGTACTTC. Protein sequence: CANSVEGQSMEEYF.

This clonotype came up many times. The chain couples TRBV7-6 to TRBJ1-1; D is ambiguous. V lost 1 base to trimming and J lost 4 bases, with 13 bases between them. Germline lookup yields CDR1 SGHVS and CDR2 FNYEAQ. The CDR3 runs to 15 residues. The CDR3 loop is CASSLDPLLATEAFF. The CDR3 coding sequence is TGTGCCAGCAGCTTAGACCCGCTACTGGCCACTGAAGCTTTCTTT.

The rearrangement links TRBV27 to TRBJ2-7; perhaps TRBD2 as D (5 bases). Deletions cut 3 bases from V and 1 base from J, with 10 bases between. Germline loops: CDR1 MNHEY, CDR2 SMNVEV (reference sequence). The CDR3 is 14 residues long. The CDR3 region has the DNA TGTGCCAGCAGTTTTTCTCCGGGGTCCTACGAGCAGTACGTC. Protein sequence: CASSFSPGSYEQYV.

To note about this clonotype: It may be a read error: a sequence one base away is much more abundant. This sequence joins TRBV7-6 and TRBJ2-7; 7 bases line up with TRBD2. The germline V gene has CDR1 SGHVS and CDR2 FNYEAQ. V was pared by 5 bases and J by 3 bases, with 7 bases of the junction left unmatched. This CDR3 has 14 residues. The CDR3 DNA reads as TGTGCCAGCAGCGCCGGGAGGTTAGGCTACGAGCAGTACGTC. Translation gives CASSAGRLGYEQYV.

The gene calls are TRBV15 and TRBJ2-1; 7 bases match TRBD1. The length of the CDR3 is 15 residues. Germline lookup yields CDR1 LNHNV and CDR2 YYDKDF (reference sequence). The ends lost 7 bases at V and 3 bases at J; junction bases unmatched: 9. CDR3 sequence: CATTGTVPFYNEQFF. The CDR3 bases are TGTGCCACCACCGGGACAGTGCCCTTCTACAATGAGCAGTTCTTC.

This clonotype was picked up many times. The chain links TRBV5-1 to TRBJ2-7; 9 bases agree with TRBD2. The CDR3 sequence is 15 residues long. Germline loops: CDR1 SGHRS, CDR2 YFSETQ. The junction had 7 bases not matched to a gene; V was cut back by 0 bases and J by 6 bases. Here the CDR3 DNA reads TGCGCCAGCAGCTTGGCGGGCGGGGGGGCCCTCGAGCAGTACGTC. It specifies CASSLAGGGALEQYV.

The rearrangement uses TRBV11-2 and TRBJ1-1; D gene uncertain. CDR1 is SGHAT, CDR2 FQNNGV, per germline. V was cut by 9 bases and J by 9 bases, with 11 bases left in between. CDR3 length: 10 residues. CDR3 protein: CARRFSKAFF. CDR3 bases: TGTGCCAGAAGGTTTTCTAAAGCTTTCTTT.

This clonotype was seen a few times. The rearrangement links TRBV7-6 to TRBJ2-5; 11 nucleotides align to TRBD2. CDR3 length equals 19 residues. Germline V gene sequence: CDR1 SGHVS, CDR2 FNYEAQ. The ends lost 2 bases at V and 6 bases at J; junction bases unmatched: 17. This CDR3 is CASSLPTSGGTKGTKTQYF. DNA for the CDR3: TGTGCCAGCAGCTTACCAACTAGCGGGGGCACTAAGGGGACCAAGACCCAGTACTTC.

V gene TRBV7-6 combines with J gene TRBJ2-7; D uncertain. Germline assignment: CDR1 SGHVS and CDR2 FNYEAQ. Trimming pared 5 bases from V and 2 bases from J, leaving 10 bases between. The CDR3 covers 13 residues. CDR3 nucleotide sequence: TGTGCCAGCAGCCCGAGATACACCTACGAGCAGTACTTC. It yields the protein CASSPRYTYEQYF.

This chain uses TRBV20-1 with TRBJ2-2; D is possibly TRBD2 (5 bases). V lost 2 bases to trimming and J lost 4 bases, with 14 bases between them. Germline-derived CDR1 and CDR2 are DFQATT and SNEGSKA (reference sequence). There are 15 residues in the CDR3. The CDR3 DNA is TGCAGTGCTAGACTATCGGGGTCGGGCACCGGGGAGCTGTTTTTT. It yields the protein CSARLSGSGTGELFF.

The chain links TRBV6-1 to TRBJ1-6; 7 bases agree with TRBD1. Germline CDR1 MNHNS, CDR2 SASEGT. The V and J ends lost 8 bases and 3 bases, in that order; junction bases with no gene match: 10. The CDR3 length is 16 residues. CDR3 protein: CASWPMAGGYNSPLHF. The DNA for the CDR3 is TGTGCCAGCTGGCCCATGGCAGGGGGCTATAATTCACCCCTCCACTTT.

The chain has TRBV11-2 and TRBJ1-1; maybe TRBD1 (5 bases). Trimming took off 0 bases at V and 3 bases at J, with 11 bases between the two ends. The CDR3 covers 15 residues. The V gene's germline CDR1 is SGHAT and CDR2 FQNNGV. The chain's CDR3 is CASSLDWDFDTEAFF. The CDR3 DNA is TGTGCCAGCAGCTTAGATTGGGACTTTGACACTGAAGCTTTCTTT.

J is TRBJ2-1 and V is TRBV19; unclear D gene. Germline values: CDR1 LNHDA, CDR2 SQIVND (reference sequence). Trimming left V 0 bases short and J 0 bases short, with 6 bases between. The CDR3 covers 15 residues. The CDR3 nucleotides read TGTGCCAGTAGTATAGATCCCAGCTCCTACAATGAGCAGTTCTTC. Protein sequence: CASSIDPSSYNEQFF.

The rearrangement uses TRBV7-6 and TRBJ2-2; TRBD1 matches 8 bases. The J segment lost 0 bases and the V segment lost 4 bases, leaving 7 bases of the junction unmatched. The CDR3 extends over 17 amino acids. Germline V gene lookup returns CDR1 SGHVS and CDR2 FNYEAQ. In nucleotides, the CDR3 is TGTGCCAGCAGCTCCACCGCAGGGGGCCCGAACACCGGGGAGCTGTTTTTT. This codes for CASSSTAGGPNTGELFF.

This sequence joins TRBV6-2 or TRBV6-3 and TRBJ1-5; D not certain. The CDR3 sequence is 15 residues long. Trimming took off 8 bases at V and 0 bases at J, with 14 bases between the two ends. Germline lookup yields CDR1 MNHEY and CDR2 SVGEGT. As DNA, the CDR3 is TGTGCCAGCGTATCGTGGCCCAATAGCAATCAGCCCCAGCATTTT. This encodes CASVSWPNSNQPQHF.